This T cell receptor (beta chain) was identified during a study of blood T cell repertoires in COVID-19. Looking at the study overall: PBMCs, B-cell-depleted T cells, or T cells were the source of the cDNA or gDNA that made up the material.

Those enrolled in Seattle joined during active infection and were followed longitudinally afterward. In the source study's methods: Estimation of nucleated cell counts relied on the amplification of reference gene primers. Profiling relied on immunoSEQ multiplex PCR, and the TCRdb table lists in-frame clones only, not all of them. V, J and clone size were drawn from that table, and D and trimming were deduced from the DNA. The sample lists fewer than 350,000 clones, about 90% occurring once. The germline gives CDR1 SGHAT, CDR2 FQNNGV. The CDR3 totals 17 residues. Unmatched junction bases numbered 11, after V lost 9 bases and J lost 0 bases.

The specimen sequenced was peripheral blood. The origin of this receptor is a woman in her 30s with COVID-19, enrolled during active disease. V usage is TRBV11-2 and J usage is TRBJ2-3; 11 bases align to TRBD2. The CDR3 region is CASIRTSGRSSTDTQYF. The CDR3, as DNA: TGTGCCAGTATAAGGACTAGCGGGCGATCTAGCACAGATACGCAGTATTTT.